This T cell receptor beta chain was profiled in a study of blood T cell repertoires in COVID-19. Using immunoSEQ multiplex PCR, the repertoire was profiled, and TCRdb retains in-frame clones only, with some absent. Here the sample spans roughly 120,000 clones, less than 95% being singletons. This clone was recorded only once. The CDR3 runs 16 residues. CDR1 and CDR2 (germline): LGHNA, YSLEER. The V segment lost 1 base and the J segment 2 bases; nucleotides outside the gene matches: 3. Sequencing was done on a sample of peripheral blood. This chain joins TRBV4-3 and TRBJ2-1; 9 positions agree with TRBD1. This sequence originates from a human donor with active COVID-19. The donor label of this sample is uncertain. DNA for the CDR3: TGCGCCAGCAGCCAAGTCCGGACAGGGGCCTACAATGAGCAGTTCTTC. Protein sequence: CASSQVRTGAYNEQFF.